Below, 27 T cell receptor beta chains from the same sample are listed, as sequenced in a study of T cell responses to AZD1222 COVID-19 vaccine. TCRdb's table, derived via immunoSEQ multiplex PCR, lists solely in-frame clones and lacks some. The sample yields about 97,000 clones, 75% to 90% seen once. Specimen: peripheral blood, collected on day 0 of AZD1222 vaccination. These receptor sequences come from an adult in good health.

The chain joins TRBV10-3 to TRBJ1-2; D not certain. Germline V lookup: CDR1 ENHRY, CDR2 SYGVKD. Trimming shortened V by 10 bases and J by 8 bases, and 20 bases separated the two germline ends. The CDR3 is made up of 13 amino acids. The CDR3 protein is CATHLGRVDGYTF. The CDR3 DNA follows: TGTGCCACACACTTGGGGAGGGTTGACGGCTACACCTTC.

V is TRBV6-5 and J is TRBJ2-1, with TRBD1 identical over 12 bases. The germline gives CDR1 MNHEY, CDR2 SVGAGI. Trimming removed 6 bases from V and 8 bases from J; junction bases left unmatched: 8. The CDR3 spans 15 residues. The DNA for the CDR3 is TGTGCCAGCAGGGCCGGGACAGGGGGCTTTGATGAGCAGTTCTTC. The encoded protein is CASRAGTGGFDEQFF.

J is TRBJ1-5 and V is TRBV19; TRBD1 might be the D (5 bases). This CDR3 is built from 13 residues. Trimming removed 1 base at V and 7 bases at J, with 8 bases between. Per the germline V gene, CDR1 is LNHDA and CDR2 is SQIVND (reference sequence). The CDR3 nucleotides are TGTGCCAGTAGTATAGGGGGCGGGCAGCCCCAGCATTTT. Translation gives CASSIGGGQPQHF.

V gene TRBV6-5 combines with J gene TRBJ1-3; D call uncertain. The CDR3 is 14 residues long. Germline V gives CDR1 MNHEY, CDR2 SVGAGI. The V end was cut by 7 bases, the J end by 0 bases, with 10 bases between. The CDR3 region is CASTNPGSGNTIYF. CDR3 DNA sequence: TGTGCCAGCACCAACCCCGGCTCTGGAAACACCATATATTTT.

The rearrangement uses TRBV25-1 and TRBJ1-5; 8 bases map to TRBD1. Germline CDR1 MGHDK, CDR2 SYGVNS. This CDR3 contains 18 residues. V lost 3 bases and J lost 3; bases outside the gene matches: 13. CDR3 in DNA: TGTGCCAGCAGTGATTCCGGGACAGGAATTAGGGACAATCAGCCCCAGCATTTT. Residues: CASSDSGTGIRDNQPQHF.

CDR3 sequence: CASKKIQATYEQYF. In nucleotides, the CDR3 is TGTGCCAGCAAGAAGATACAGGCGACCTACGAGCAGTACTTC. The genes are TRBV2 and TRBJ2-7, with D possibly matching TRBD1 (5 bases). The V gene lost 7 bases and the J gene lost 2 bases, with 15 bases spanning the gap. Germline V gene data show CDR1 as SNHLY and CDR2 as FYNNEI. This CDR3 is built from 14 residues. Variable domain in full (rest from reference TRBV2 and TRBJ2-7): EPEVTQTPSHQVTQMGQEVILRCVPISNHLYFYWYRQILGQKVEFLVSFYNNEISEKSEIFDDQFSVERPDGSNFTLKIRSTKLEDSAMYFCASKKIQATYEQYFGPGTRLTVT.

This chain joins TRBV2 and TRBJ1-5; TRBD1 matches at 7 bases. The ends lost 6 bases at V and 7 bases at J; junction bases unmatched: 15. The CDR3 loop spans 16 amino acids. CDR1 and CDR2 from the germline V gene are SNHLY and FYNNEI. The CDR3 sequence: CASRDTGEGTLQPQHF. The CDR3 bases are TGTGCCAGCAGAGATACAGGGGAGGGGACCTTACAGCCCCAGCATTTT.

This rearrangement joins TRBV7-9 to TRBJ1-6, with no clear D. CDR1 is SEHNR, CDR2 FQNEAQ, per germline (reference sequence). V was clipped by 7 bases and J by 7 bases, with 11 bases between them. This CDR3 has 13 residues. CDR3 in DNA: TGTGCCAGCACCGGGGTTGGCAATTCACCCCTCCACTTT. It specifies CASTGVGNSPLHF.

The J gene is TRBJ2-7, the V gene TRBV4-3; D may be TRBD1 (6 bases). The germline V and J ends were trimmed by 0 bases and 4 bases, with 13 bases remaining between them. The length of the CDR3 is 15 residues. Germline V gene data show CDR1 as LGHNA and CDR2 as YSLEER. The CDR3 DNA reads as TGCGCCAGCAGCCAAGATACAGGGTTCTTATACGAGCAGTACTTC. This translates into CASSQDTGFLYEQYF.

V gene TRBV11-3 combines with J gene TRBJ2-2; D possibly corresponds to TRBD2 (6 bases). Germline lookup yields CDR1 SGHNT and CDR2 YENEEA. This CDR3 region has 14 residues. With 0 bases removed from V and 6 bases from J, the gap between germline ends came to 8 bases. In DNA, the CDR3 is TGTGCCAGCAGCTTAGACCCGGGGGCCGGGGAGCTGTTTTTT. Translation gives CASSLDPGAGELFF.

The V call is TRBV2, the J call TRBJ2-2; D unclear. Germline V gives CDR1 SNHLY, CDR2 FYNNEI. V lost 3 bases and J lost 7, with 12 bases in between. CDR3 length: 14 amino acids. The CDR3 region has the DNA TGTGCCAGCAGTGACGGATCAGGCCGCGGGGAGCTGTTTTTT. It encodes CASSDGSGRGELFF.

The chain has TRBV9 and TRBJ2-6, with D unresolved. CDR3 length: 16 residues. Trimming left V 0 bases short and J 0 bases short, with 7 bases between. In germline, CDR1 is SGDLS, CDR2 YYNGEE. The CDR3 DNA sequence: TGTGCCAGCAGCGTAGCGGCGGACTCTGGGGCCAACGTCCTGACTTTC. This gives the protein CASSVAADSGANVLTF.

This clone has more than one count but fewer than ten. CDR3 nucleotides: TGCGCCAGCAGGCCGGCGGGGGCTTTGAGCTCTGGAAACACCATATATTTT. This sequence encodes CASRPAGALSSGNTIYF. The rearrangement uses TRBV4-1 and TRBJ1-3; TRBD1 might be the D (6 bases). The CDR3 has 17 residues. Deletions cut 6 bases from V and 0 bases from J, with 18 bases between. Germline assignment: CDR1 MGHRA and CDR2 YSYEKL.

The gene calls are TRBV5-1 and TRBJ1-1, with 8 nucleotides matching TRBD1. V lost 2 bases to trimming and J lost 3 bases; unmatched junction nucleotides: 3. There are 14 residues in the CDR3. Germline CDR1 SGHRS, CDR2 YFSETQ. CDR3 region: CASSFTGGYTEAFF. The CDR3 nucleotides read TGCGCCAGCAGCTTCACAGGGGGATACACTGAAGCTTTCTTT.

The V call is TRBV7-2, the J call TRBJ2-1; the match to TRBD1 covers 7 bases. The J segment lost 12 bases and the V segment lost 1 base, leaving 12 bases of the junction unmatched. The germline V gene has CDR1 SGHTA and CDR2 FQGNSA. This CDR3 is built from 15 residues. The CDR3 DNA sequence: TGTGCCAGCAGCTTAGATCCGACCTACTACAGGGGGCAGTTCTTC. This gives the protein CASSLDPTYYRGQFF. The variable domain in full, with the rest retrieved from reference TRBV7-2 and TRBJ2-1, is GAGVSQSPSNKVTEKGKDVELRCDPISGHTALYWYRQSLGQGLEFLIYFQGNSAPDKSGLPSDRFSAERTGGSVSTLTIQRTQQEDSAVYLCASSLDPTYYRGQFFGPGTRLTVL.

J is TRBJ1-1 and V is TRBV28; the D is unclear. The V gene lost 1 base and the J gene lost 1 base, with 7 bases spanning the gap. The CDR3 has 14 amino acids. CDR1 is MDHEN, CDR2 SYDVKM, per germline. CDR3 bases: TGTGCCAGCAGTTTATCAAGGCAGAACACTGAAGCTTTCTTT. This encodes CASSLSRQNTEAFF.

This chain connects TRBV11-2 to TRBJ1-4; TRBD1 might be the D (5 bases). There are 18 residues in the CDR3. CDR1 SGHAT and CDR2 FQNNGV come from the germline V gene. V was clipped by 5 bases and J by 0 bases, with 19 bases between them. The CDR3 sequence: CASSLPWRGSATNEKLFF. The CDR3 DNA reads as TGTGCCAGCAGCCTCCCCTGGAGGGGCTCCGCAACTAATGAAAAACTGTTTTTT. The whole variable domain, filled in from reference TRBV11-2 and TRBJ1-4, reads EAGVAQSPRYKIIEKRQSVAFWCNPISGHATLYWYQQILGQGPKLLIQFQNNGVVDDSQLPKDRFSAERLKGVDSTLKIQPAKLEDSAVYLCASSLPWRGSATNEKLFFGSGTQLSVL.

V usage is TRBV5-6 and J usage is TRBJ1-1; 7 bases are a match to TRBD1. Germline lookup yields CDR1 SGHDT and CDR2 YYEEEE. V shed 4 bases, J shed 6 bases, and the junction held 15 bases outside the gene matches. The CDR3 consists of 16 residues. CDR3 region: CASSPLNRGGGAEAFF. The CDR3 DNA sequence: TGTGCCAGCAGCCCCCTAAACAGGGGAGGAGGGGCTGAAGCTTTCTTT.

V usage is TRBV6-5 and J usage is TRBJ1-2; D gene ambiguous. Trimming stripped 5 bases from V and 4 bases from J, with 11 bases between. Germline V gene sequence: CDR1 MNHEY, CDR2 SVGAGI. The length of the CDR3 is 13 residues. CDR3 residues: CASSTTGGYGYTF. CDR3 DNA sequence: TGTGCCAGCAGTACTACTGGAGGCTATGGCTACACCTTC.

The gene calls are TRBV7-2 and TRBJ2-7; 7 positions match TRBD1. Germline values: CDR1 SGHTA, CDR2 FQGNSA. This CDR3 has 15 residues. V lost 3 bases, J lost 2 bases, and 7 bases stayed unmatched. The CDR3 nucleotides read TGTGCCAGCAGCTTCCAACAGGGGCTCACCTACGAGCAGTACTTC. This sequence encodes CASSFQQGLTYEQYF.

The chain uses TRBV18 and TRBJ2-7; perhaps TRBD2 as D (5 bases). The V and J ends lost 8 bases and 0 bases respectively, with 14 bases between them. The CDR3 is 14 amino acids. Germline CDR1 reads KGHSH; CDR2 reads LQKENI. CDR3 in DNA: TGTGCCAGCCTCCCTACAGCGGTCTCCTACGAGCAGTACTTC. As protein: CASLPTAVSYEQYF. The full variable domain, rest sourced from reference TRBV18 and TRBJ2-7, is NAGVMQNPRHLVRRRGQEARLRCSPMKGHSHVYWYRQLPEEGLKFMVYLQKENIIDESGMPKERFSAEFPKEGPSILRIQQVVRGDSAAYFCASLPTAVSYEQYFGPGTRLTVT.

This chain connects TRBV2 to TRBJ1-5; no clear D gene. CDR3 length: 14 amino acids. Per the germline V gene, CDR1 is SNHLY and CDR2 is FYNNEI. V lost 6 bases, J lost 0 bases, and 9 bases lay in between. CDR3 sequence (DNA): TGTGCCAGCAGCCTCGAGTCTAGCAATCAGCCCCAGCATTTT. Translating it yields CASSLESSNQPQHF.

The CDR3 here is CASSSGQGGTNEQFF. The CDR3 DNA reads as TGCGCCAGCAGCTCGGGACAGGGGGGAACTAATGAGCAGTTCTTC. The chain recombines TRBV5-1 with TRBJ2-1; 11 nucleotides agree with TRBD1. V lost 3 bases to trimming and J lost 7 bases; unmatched junction nucleotides: 6. Germline assignment: CDR1 SGHRS and CDR2 YFSETQ. CDR3 length: 15 residues.

The CDR3 reads CASSFEGNTEAFF. The CDR3 nucleotides are TGTGCCAGCAGTTTCGAAGGTAACACTGAAGCTTTCTTT. The chain couples TRBV12-3 or TRBV12-4 to TRBJ1-1; no reliable D call. The CDR3 totals 13 residues. Deletions cut 3 bases from V and 2 bases from J, with 7 bases between.

This clone has only one observation. The V and J genes are TRBV19 and TRBJ2-7; weak D call: TRBD1 (6 bases). V was clipped by 1 base and J by 3 bases, with 10 bases between them. The CDR3 extends over 14 amino acids. Germline lookup yields CDR1 LNHDA and CDR2 SQIVND (reference sequence). CDR3 coding DNA: TGTGCCAGTAGTATAGCAGGGGCGAACTACGAGCAGTACTTC. Amino acids: CASSIAGANYEQYF.

This clone has more than one count but fewer than ten. The gene calls are TRBV7-2 and TRBJ1-3; unclear D gene. The V end was cut by 5 bases, the J end by 0 bases, with 14 bases between. The CDR3 is 16 amino acids. Germline V CDR1 and CDR2: SGHTA, FQGNSA. This chain's CDR3 is CASSLGQVVSGNTIYF. The CDR3 DNA reads as TGTGCCAGCAGCCTAGGGCAGGTGGTCTCTGGAAACACCATATATTTT.

The chain employs TRBV29-1 and TRBJ2-7; D is perhaps TRBD1 or TRBD2 (5 bases each). The CDR3 is 13 amino acids. Germline V gene lookup returns CDR1 SQVTM and CDR2 ANQGSEA. The V end lost 3 bases, the J end lost 6 bases, and 15 bases lay between the germline ends. CDR3 sequence (DNA): TGCAGCGTTGACTCGGGACGGGGAACCGAGCAGTACTTC. Its protein is CSVDSGRGTEQYF.